This TCR beta chain was retrieved from a study of CD8 T cells in ankylosing spondylitis. Findings and caveats of the study: A motif of fewer than ten highly homologous TCR beta variants was seen as apparently characteristic of ankylosing spondylitis blood. Earlier literature documents some of the motif variants in reactive arthritis synovial fluid and blood. According to the report, clones linked to the disease were significantly enriched in matched synovial fluid samples taken from ankylosing spondylitis patients.

As concerns this clonotype: What it recognizes is unknown.

Using quantitative 5'-RACE with molecular barcodes, the authors made TCR beta libraries. Each CDR3 protein gets one entry after TCRdb re-called the 5' RACE reads with MiXCR. The table shows approximately 150,000 distinct CDR3 sequences, with about 15% occurring only once. The V end was cut by 5 bases, the J end by 5 bases, with 5 bases between. From germline, CDR1 is SQVTM and CDR2 ANQGSEA. The CDR3 contains 10 residues. The sample comprised blood, either unsorted or a sorted T cell fraction (not recorded which). The gene calls are TRBV29-1 and TRBJ2-3; D is ambiguous. The clonotype was recovered from a male donor with ankylosing spondylitis. CDR3: CSVFRDTQYF. The CDR3 nucleotides read TGCAGCGTTTTCAGAGATACGCAGTATTTT.